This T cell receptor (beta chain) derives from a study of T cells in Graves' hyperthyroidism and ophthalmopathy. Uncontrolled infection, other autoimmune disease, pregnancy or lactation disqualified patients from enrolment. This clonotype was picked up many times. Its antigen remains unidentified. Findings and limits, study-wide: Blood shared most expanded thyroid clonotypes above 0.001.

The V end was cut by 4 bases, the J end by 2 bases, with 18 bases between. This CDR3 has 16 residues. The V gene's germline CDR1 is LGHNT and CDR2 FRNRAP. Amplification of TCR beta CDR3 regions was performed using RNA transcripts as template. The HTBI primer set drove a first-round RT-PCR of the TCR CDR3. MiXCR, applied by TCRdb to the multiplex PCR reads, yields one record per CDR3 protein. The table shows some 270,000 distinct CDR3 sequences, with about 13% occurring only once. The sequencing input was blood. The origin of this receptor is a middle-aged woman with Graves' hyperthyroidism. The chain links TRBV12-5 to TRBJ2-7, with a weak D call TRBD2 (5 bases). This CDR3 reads CASGYLRAGVPYEQYF. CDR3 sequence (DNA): TGTGCTAGTGGTTACTTGCGGGCGGGCGTTCCCTACGAGCAGTACTTC.